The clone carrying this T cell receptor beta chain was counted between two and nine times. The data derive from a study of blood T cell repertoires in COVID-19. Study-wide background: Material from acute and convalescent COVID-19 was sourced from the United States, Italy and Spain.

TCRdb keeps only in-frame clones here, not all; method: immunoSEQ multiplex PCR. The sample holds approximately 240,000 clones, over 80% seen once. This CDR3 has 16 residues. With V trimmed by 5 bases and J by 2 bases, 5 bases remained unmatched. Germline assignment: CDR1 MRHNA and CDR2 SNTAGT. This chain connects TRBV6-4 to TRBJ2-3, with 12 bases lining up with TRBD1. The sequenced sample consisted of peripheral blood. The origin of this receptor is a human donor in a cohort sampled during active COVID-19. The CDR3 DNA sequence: TGTGCCAGCAGTAAGGGGGACAGGGGGCCCACAGATACGCAGTATTTT. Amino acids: CASSKGDRGPTDTQYF.